The 4 T cell receptor beta chains reported below all come from one sample, sequenced in a study of T cell responses to AZD1222 COVID-19 vaccine. Profiled with immunoSEQ multiplex PCR; TCRdb holds only in-frame clones, not every one. The repertoire includes about 200,000 clones, about nine tenths of them detected once, and around 3.5% sits in the top ten. Sequenced material: peripheral blood, taken 28 days after the second AZD1222 dose. These receptors were taken from an adult who received the AZD1222 COVID-19 vaccine.

This chain links TRBV20-1 with TRBJ1-2; no clear D. Germline V gene sequence: CDR1 DFQATT, CDR2 SNEGSKA (reference sequence). The CDR3 length is 14 residues. With 3 bases removed from V and 4 bases from J, the gap between germline ends came to 15 bases. This CDR3 is CSASNPEPLYGYTF. CDR3 coding DNA: TGCAGTGCTAGTAACCCGGAACCGCTCTATGGCTACACCTTC.

This rearrangement joins TRBV5-1 to TRBJ1-2; D unresolved. The V gene lost 4 bases and the J gene lost 8 bases, with 18 bases spanning the gap. This CDR3 is built from 14 residues. The germline V gene encodes CDR1 SGHRS and CDR2 YFSETQ. CDR3 region: CASSQDEWLKGYTF. The CDR3 coding sequence is TGCGCCAGCAGCCAGGACGAATGGCTAAAGGGCTACACCTTC.

This CDR3 reads CASSLGGRMRLGEQYF. The CDR3 DNA sequence: TGCGCCAGCAGCTTGGGAGGTCGCATGCGGCTGGGCGAGCAGTACTTC. The genes are TRBV5-1 and TRBJ2-7, with D unclear. CDR3 length equals 16 residues. CDR1 and CDR2 (germline): SGHRS, YFSETQ. Trimming shortened V by 0 bases and J by 6 bases, and 19 bases separated the two germline ends. The whole variable domain, remainder taken from reference TRBV5-1 and TRBJ2-7, is KAGVTQTPRYLIKTRGQQVTLSCSPISGHRSVSWYQQTPGQGLQFLFEYFSETQRNKGNFPGRFSGRQFSNSRSEMNVSTLELGDSALYLCASSLGGRMRLGEQYFGPGTRLTVT.

V and J are TRBV11-2 and TRBJ2-1; 8 bases are shared with TRBD1. CDR3 length equals 15 residues. J gave up 6 bases and V 0 bases, and 4 bases lay outside the gene matches. Germline assignment: CDR1 SGHAT and CDR2 FQNNGV. CDR3 protein: CASSLDSTGGNEQFF. CDR3 sequence (DNA): TGTGCCAGCAGCTTAGACTCAACAGGGGGCAATGAGCAGTTCTTC.